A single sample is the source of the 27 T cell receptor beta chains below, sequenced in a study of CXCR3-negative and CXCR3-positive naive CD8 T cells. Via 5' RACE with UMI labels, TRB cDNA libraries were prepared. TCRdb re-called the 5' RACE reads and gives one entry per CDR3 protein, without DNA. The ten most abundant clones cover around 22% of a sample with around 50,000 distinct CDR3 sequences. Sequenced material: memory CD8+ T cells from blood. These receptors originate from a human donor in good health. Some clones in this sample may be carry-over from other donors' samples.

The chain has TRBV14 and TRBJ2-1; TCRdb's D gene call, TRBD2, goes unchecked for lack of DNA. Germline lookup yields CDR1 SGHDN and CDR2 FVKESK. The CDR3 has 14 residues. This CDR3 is CASSQAAGYNEQFF.

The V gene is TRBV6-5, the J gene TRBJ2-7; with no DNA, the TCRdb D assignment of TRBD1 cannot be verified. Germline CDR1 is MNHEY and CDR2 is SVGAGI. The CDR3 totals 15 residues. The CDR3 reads CASKAWTGATYEQYF.

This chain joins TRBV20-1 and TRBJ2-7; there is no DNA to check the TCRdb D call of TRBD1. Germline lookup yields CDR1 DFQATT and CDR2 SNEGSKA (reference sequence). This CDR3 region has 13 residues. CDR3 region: CSLRDRDSYEQYF.

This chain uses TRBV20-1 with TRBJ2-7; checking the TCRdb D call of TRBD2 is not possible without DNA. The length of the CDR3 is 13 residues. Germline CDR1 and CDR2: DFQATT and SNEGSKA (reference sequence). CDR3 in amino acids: CSALTGRTPEQYF.

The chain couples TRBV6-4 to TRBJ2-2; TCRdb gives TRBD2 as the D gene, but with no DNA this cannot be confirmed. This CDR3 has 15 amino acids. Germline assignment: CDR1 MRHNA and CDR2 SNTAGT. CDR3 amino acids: CASSEGGRSTGELVF.

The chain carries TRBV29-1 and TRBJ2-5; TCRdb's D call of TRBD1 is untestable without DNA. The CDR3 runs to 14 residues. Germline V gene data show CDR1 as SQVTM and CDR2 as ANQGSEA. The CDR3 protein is CSAGKQGGGETQYF.

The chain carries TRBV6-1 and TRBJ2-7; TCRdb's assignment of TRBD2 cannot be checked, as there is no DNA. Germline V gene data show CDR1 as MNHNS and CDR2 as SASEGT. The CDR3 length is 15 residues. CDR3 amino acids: CASSWGRGENYEQYF.

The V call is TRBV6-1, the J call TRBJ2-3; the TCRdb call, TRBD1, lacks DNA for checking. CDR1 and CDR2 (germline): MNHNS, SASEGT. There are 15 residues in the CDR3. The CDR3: CASMGRPSGGDTQYF.

This chain's CDR3 is CATSAGGGGEQYF. The V gene is TRBV15, the J gene TRBJ2-7; without DNA, the TCRdb call of TRBD2 cannot be checked. CDR1 is LNHNV and CDR2 is YYDKDF in the germline V gene (reference sequence). The CDR3 has 13 amino acids.

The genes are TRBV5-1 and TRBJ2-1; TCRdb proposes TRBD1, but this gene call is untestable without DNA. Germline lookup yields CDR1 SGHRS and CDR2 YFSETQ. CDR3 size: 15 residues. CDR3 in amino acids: CASSHGTGGVNEQFF. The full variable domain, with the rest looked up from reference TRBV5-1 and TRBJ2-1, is KAGVTQTPRYLIKTRGQQVTLSCSPISGHRSVSWYQQTPGQGLQFLFEYFSETQRNKGNFPGRFSGRQFSNSRSEMNVSTLELGDSALYLCASSHGTGGVNEQFFGPGTRLTVL.

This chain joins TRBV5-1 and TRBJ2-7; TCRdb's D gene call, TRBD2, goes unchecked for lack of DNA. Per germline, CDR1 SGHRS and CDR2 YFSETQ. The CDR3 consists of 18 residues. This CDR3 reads CASSLTGLAEGTPYEQYF.

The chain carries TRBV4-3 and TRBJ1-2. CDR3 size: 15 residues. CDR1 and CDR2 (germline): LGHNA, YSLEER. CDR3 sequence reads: CASSQDLGPLRGYTF.

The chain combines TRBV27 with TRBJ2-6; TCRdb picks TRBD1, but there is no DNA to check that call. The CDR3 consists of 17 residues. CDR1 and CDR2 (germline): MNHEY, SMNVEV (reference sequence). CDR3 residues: CASSLSIGGPGANVLTF.

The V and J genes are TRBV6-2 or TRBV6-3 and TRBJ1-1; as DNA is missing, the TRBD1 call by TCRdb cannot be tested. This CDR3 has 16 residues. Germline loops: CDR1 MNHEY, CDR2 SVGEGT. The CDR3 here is CASSYSTRQGYAEAFF.

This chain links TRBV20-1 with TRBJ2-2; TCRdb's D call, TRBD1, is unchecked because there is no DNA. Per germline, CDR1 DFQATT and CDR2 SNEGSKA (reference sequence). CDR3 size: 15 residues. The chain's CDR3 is CSATDRGLGTGELFF.

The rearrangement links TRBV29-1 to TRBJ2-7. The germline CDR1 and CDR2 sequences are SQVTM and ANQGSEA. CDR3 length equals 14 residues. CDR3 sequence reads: CSVEDRGQSYEQYF.

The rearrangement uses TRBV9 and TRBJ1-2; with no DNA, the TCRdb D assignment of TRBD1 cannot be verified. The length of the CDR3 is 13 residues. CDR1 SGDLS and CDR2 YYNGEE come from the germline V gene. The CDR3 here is CASSVTGQRGYTF.

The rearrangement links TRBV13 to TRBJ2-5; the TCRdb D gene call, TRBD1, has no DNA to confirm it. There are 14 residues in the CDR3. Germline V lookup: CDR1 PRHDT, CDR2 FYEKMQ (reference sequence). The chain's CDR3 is CASSSTGGQETQYF.

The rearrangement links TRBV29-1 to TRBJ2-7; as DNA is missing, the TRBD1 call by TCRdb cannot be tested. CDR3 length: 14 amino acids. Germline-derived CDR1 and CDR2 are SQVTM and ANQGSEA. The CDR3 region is CSVEVPGRGDEQYF.

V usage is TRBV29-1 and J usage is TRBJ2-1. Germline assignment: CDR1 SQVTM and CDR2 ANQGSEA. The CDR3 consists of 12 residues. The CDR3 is CSVVLGSNEQFF.

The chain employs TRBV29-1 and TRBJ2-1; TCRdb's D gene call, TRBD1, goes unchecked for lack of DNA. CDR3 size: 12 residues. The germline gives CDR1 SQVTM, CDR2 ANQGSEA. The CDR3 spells CSETQGGNEQFF.

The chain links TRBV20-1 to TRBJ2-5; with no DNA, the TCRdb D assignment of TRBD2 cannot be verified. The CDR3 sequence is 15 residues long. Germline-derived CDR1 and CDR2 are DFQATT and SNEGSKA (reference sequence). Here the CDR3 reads CSARSDYSSQETQYF.

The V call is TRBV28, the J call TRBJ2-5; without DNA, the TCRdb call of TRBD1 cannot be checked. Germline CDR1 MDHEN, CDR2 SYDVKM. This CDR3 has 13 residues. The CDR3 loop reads CASQGPTQETQYF.

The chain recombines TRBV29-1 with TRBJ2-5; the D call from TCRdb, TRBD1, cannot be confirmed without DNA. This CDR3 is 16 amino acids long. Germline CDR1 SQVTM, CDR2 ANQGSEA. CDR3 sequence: CSVEDPLQGESGTQYF.

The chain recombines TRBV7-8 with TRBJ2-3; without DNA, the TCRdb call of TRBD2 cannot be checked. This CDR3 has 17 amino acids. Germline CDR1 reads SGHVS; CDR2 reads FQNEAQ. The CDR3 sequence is CASSPLTAVPSTDTQYF.

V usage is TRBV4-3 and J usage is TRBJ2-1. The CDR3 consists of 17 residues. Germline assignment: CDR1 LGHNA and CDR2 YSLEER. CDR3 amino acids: CASSPYGDLSSYNEQFF.

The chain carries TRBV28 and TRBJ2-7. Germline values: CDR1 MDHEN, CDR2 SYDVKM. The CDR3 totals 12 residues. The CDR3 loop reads CASSPMYYEQYF.